The next 25 T cell receptor beta chains were all read from a single sample in a study of T cell responses to AZD1222 COVID-19 vaccine. Repertoires were generated with immunoSEQ multiplex PCR, while TCRdb's copy carries only in-frame clones and drops some. The data contain 150,000 or so clones, roughly nine tenths of them singletons. This specimen consisted of peripheral blood, obtained 28 days after the second AZD1222 dose. The receptors were gathered from an adult who received the AZD1222 COVID-19 vaccine.

The chain is built from TRBV18 and TRBJ1-1; no definite D call. This CDR3 has 14 amino acids. Deletions cut 2 bases from V and 1 base from J, with 8 bases between. Germline V gene data show CDR1 as KGHSH and CDR2 as LQKENI. The CDR3 is CASSPSGGNTEAFF. DNA of the CDR3: TGTGCCAGCTCACCAAGTGGCGGGAACACTGAAGCTTTCTTT.

The chain employs TRBV30 and TRBJ2-3; D call uncertain. Trimming removed 3 bases from V and 4 bases from J, with 5 bases in between. The germline V gene encodes CDR1 GTSNPN and CDR2 SVGIG (reference sequence). The CDR3 loop spans 11 amino acids. The CDR3 DNA reads as TGTGCCTGGAGCGTGTCAGATACGCAGTATTTT. This translates into CAWSVSDTQYF.

J is TRBJ2-5 and V is TRBV7-2, with D tentatively TRBD2 (5 bases). The germline V gene encodes CDR1 SGHTA and CDR2 FQGNSA. V shed 3 bases and J shed 3 bases, with 8 bases lying between them. This CDR3 spans 13 amino acids. CDR3 nucleotide sequence: TGTGCCAGCAGCTTCCCGGGGAAAGAGACCCAGTACTTC. Translation gives CASSFPGKETQYF.

This chain links TRBV6-5 with TRBJ2-4; no clear D. The CDR3 consists of 14 residues. The germline CDR1 and CDR2 sequences are MNHEY and SVGAGI. V was trimmed by 6 bases and J by 0 bases, leaving 9 bases between them. CDR3 sequence (DNA): TGTGCCAGCAGACCCACAGAAGCCAAAAACATTCAGTACTTC. Residues: CASRPTEAKNIQYF.

V and J are TRBV6-1 and TRBJ2-7; perhaps TRBD1 as D (7 bases). CDR1 is MNHNS, CDR2 SASEGT, per germline. V lost 7 bases and J 2 bases, leaving 12 bases between the germline ends. The CDR3 has 13 residues. The CDR3 DNA follows: TGTGCCAGCACCTCAGGGGGGCCCTACGAGCAGTACTTC. This gives the protein CASTSGGPYEQYF.

The chain carries TRBV3-1 (or the pseudogene TRBV3-2) and TRBJ2-5, with a possible D match to TRBD2 (6 bases). The CDR3 consists of 16 residues. Trimming stripped 0 bases from V and 1 base from J, with 12 bases between. Germline CDR1 LGHDT, CDR2 YNNKEL (reference sequence). This CDR3 reads CASSQDLVAAQETQYF. The CDR3 bases are TGTGCCAGCAGCCAAGATCTTGTAGCGGCCCAAGAGACCCAGTACTTC.

V usage is TRBV18 and J usage is TRBJ2-6, with 8 bases that match TRBD1. With 6 bases clipped from V and 4 bases from J, the junction kept 2 bases outside the gene matches. Per the germline V gene, CDR1 is KGHSH and CDR2 is LQKENI. The CDR3 has 14 amino acids. The DNA for the CDR3 is TGTGCCAGCTCGACAGGGGAAGGGGCCAACGTCCTGACTTTC. Amino acids: CASSTGEGANVLTF.

The chain recombines TRBV12-5 with TRBJ1-1; maybe TRBD1 (5 bases). With 9 bases removed from V and 1 base from J, the gap between germline ends came to 9 bases. The CDR3 totals 12 residues. Per the germline V gene, CDR1 is LGHNT and CDR2 is FRNRAP. The CDR3 region is CASQGENTEAFF. Written as DNA, the CDR3 is TGTGCTAGCCAAGGGGAGAACACTGAAGCTTTCTTT.

The V and J genes are TRBV29-1 and TRBJ2-1; perhaps TRBD2 as D (5 bases). The V and J ends lost 4 bases and 10 bases respectively, with 14 bases between them. There are 12 residues in the CDR3. Germline CDR1 reads SQVTM; CDR2 reads ANQGSEA. CDR3 region: CSVALALGEQFF. CDR3 DNA sequence: TGCAGCGTTGCGCTAGCTCTAGGGGAGCAGTTCTTC.

The CDR3 sequence: CASIGGVTGNQPQHF. The CDR3 nucleotides are TGTGCCAGCATAGGGGGAGTGACGGGGAATCAGCCCCAGCATTTT. J is TRBJ1-5 and V is TRBV6-5, with D perhaps TRBD1 (6 bases). CDR3 length: 15 residues. Germline CDR1 reads MNHEY; CDR2 reads SVGAGI. V was cut by 7 bases and J by 4 bases, with 17 bases left in between.

The genes are TRBV5-1 and TRBJ1-3; a possible D gene is TRBD1 (5 bases). The CDR3 runs to 16 residues. V was pared by 0 bases and J by 0 bases, with 10 bases between. CDR1 is SGHRS and CDR2 is YFSETQ in the germline V gene. The CDR3 reads CASSLVGADSGNTIYF. The CDR3 nucleotides read TGCGCCAGCAGCTTGGTAGGGGCAGACTCTGGAAACACCATATATTTT.

Concerning this clone itself: An end of the junction does not agree with germline; a read error may underlie this. CDR3 DNA: TGTGCCAGCAGTGAAGCGGCAGCGGACCCAACCCGGCAGCACTTC. It is translated as CASSEAAADPTRQHF. This rearrangement joins TRBV6-1 to TRBJ2-7, with D possibly being TRBD2 (5 bases). This CDR3 is 15 amino acids long. The V gene's germline CDR1 is MNHNS and CDR2 SASEGT.

This chain uses TRBV10-3 with TRBJ1-2; D gene uncertain. The V gene lost 4 bases and the J gene lost 6 bases, with 12 bases spanning the gap. This CDR3 has 13 amino acids. Germline CDR1 ENHRY, CDR2 SYGVKD. This CDR3 reads CAISGTFTDGYTF. The CDR3, as DNA: TGTGCCATCAGTGGGACGTTTACGGATGGCTACACCTTC.

This rearrangement joins TRBV4-3 to TRBJ1-2; D is perhaps TRBD1 (6 bases). This CDR3 is built from 14 residues. The V gene lost 5 bases and the J gene lost 4 bases, with 14 bases spanning the gap. The V gene's germline CDR1 is LGHNA and CDR2 YSLEER. The CDR3 protein is CASSKGDSRYGYTF. CDR3 coding DNA: TGCGCCAGCAGCAAGGGGGATAGTCGCTATGGCTACACCTTC.

The CDR3 protein is CASRTTSGALREQYF. CDR3 nucleotide sequence: TGTGCCAGCAGGACGACTAGCGGGGCCCTTCGTGAGCAGTACTTC. The V and J genes are TRBV28 and TRBJ2-7, with 11 bases fitting TRBD2. This CDR3 comprises 15 residues. Per germline, CDR1 MDHEN and CDR2 SYDVKM. Trimming took 6 bases from V and 7 from J; bases not matched to a gene: 11.

V is TRBV27 and J is TRBJ2-1, with D perhaps matching TRBD2 (6 bases). The CDR3 length is 15 residues. The ends were cut back, 6 bases at V and 1 base at J, with 13 bases in the middle. The germline V gene has CDR1 MNHEY and CDR2 SMNVEV (reference sequence). The CDR3 here is CASSRDWGSYNEQFF. CDR3 sequence (DNA): TGTGCCAGCAGCCGGGACTGGGGGTCCTACAATGAGCAGTTCTTC.

V is TRBV6-5 and J is TRBJ1-4; D unresolved. This CDR3 has 14 residues. Between the trimmed V and J ends, which lost 0 bases and 3 bases, there was a span of 5 bases. Germline lookup yields CDR1 MNHEY and CDR2 SVGAGI. This chain's CDR3 is CASSYSIANEKLFF. In DNA form, the CDR3 reads TGTGCCAGCAGTTACTCAATAGCTAATGAAAAACTGTTTTTT.

V and J are TRBV6-5 and TRBJ1-4, with D unclear. The germline V gene encodes CDR1 MNHEY and CDR2 SVGAGI. The CDR3 is 16 amino acids. Trimming cost V 0 bases and J 3 bases, with 11 bases left between them. The CDR3 nucleotides read TGTGCCAGCAGTTACTCAGGAGGCGCGGCTAATGAAAAACTGTTTTTT. It codes for CASSYSGGAANEKLFF.

The J gene is TRBJ1-5, the V gene TRBV24-1; D is unclear. Trimming took off 4 bases at V and 3 bases at J, with 9 bases between the two ends. Germline CDR1 and CDR2: KGHDR and SFDVKD. The CDR3 is 14 amino acids. In DNA form, the CDR3 reads TGTGCCACCAGTGAGCAGTGGAACAATCAGCCCCAGCATTTT. It specifies CATSEQWNNQPQHF.

This rearrangement joins TRBV7-9 to TRBJ1-5, with D hard to call. The CDR3 is 15 amino acids. The germline V and J ends were trimmed by 0 bases and 0 bases, with 6 bases remaining between them. Germline V CDR1 and CDR2: SEHNR, FQNEAQ (reference sequence). DNA for the CDR3: TGTGCCAGCAGCTTAGCCGGCGATAGCAATCAGCCCCAGCATTTT. Its protein product is CASSLAGDSNQPQHF.

The gene calls are TRBV7-8 and TRBJ1-4; no firm D call. The CDR3 is 12 residues long. V shed 1 base and J shed 8 bases, with 5 bases lying between them. CDR1 is SGHVS and CDR2 is FQNEAQ in the germline V gene. This CDR3 is CASSLGTEKLFF. In DNA, the CDR3 is TGTGCCAGCAGCTTAGGTACAGAAAAACTGTTTTTT.

This chain links TRBV14 with TRBJ2-5; 10 positions match TRBD2. V lost 0 bases, J lost 4 bases, and 5 bases stayed unmatched. Germline V gives CDR1 SGHDN, CDR2 FVKESK. The CDR3 spans 16 residues. CDR3 nucleotide sequence: TGTGCCAGCAGCCAAGATCTAGCGGGAGCGATAGAGACCCAGTACTTC. Encoded protein: CASSQDLAGAIETQYF.

The J gene is TRBJ1-2, the V gene TRBV7-8, with unresolved D. Deletions cut 5 bases from V and 1 base from J, with 11 bases between. The CDR3 extends over 14 amino acids. Germline V lookup: CDR1 SGHVS, CDR2 FQNEAQ. The CDR3 reads CASSPPGDNYGYTF. The CDR3 nucleotides are TGTGCCAGCAGCCCCCCGGGAGATAACTATGGCTACACCTTC.

J is TRBJ2-5 and V is TRBV18; weak D call: TRBD2 (6 bases). Germline lookup yields CDR1 KGHSH and CDR2 LQKENI. V was trimmed by 3 bases and J by 1 base, leaving 15 bases between them. The CDR3 runs 16 residues. The CDR3 bases are TGTGCCAGCTCACCGGATGGTAGCGGTCTCCAAGAGACCCAGTACTTC. It codes for CASSPDGSGLQETQYF.

The V call is TRBV7-2, the J call TRBJ2-7, with a tentative D call TRBD1 (6 bases). CDR3 length: 16 amino acids. CDR1 is SGHTA and CDR2 is FQGNSA in the germline V gene. Trimming removed 2 bases at V and 4 bases at J, with 18 bases between. CDR3 residues: CASSLSSRGPRYEQYF. The CDR3 DNA reads TGTGCCAGCAGCTTATCCTCCAGGGGCCCCAGATACGAGCAGTACTTC.